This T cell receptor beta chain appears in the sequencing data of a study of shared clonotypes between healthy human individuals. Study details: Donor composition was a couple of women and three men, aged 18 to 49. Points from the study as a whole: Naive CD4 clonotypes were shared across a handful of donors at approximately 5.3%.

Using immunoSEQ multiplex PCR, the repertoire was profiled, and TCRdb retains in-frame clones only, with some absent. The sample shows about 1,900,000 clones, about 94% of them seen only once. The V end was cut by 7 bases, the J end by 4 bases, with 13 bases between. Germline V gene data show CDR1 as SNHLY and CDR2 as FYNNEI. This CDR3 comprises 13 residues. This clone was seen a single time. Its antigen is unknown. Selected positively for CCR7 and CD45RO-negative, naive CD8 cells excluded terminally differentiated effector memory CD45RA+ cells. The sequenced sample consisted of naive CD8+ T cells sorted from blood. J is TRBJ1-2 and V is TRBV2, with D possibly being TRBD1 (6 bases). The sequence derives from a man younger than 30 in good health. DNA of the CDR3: TGTGCCAGCAAACAACAGGGCCTCTATGGCTACACCTTC. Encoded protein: CASKQQGLYGYTF.